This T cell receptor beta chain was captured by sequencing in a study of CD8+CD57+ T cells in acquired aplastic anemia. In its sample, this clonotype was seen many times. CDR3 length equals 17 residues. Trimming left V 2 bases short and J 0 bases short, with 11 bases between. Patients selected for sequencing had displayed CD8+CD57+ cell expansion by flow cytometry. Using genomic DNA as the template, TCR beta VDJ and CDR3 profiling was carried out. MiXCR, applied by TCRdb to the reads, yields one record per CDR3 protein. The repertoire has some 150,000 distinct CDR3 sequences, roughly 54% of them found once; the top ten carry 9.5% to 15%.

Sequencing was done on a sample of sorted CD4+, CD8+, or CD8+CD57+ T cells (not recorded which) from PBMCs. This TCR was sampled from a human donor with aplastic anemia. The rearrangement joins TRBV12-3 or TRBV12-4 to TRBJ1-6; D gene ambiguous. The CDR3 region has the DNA TGTGCCAGCAGTTTAAGGCAGGCCAACTCCTATAATTCACCCCTCCACTTT. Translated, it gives CASSLRQANSYNSPLHF.